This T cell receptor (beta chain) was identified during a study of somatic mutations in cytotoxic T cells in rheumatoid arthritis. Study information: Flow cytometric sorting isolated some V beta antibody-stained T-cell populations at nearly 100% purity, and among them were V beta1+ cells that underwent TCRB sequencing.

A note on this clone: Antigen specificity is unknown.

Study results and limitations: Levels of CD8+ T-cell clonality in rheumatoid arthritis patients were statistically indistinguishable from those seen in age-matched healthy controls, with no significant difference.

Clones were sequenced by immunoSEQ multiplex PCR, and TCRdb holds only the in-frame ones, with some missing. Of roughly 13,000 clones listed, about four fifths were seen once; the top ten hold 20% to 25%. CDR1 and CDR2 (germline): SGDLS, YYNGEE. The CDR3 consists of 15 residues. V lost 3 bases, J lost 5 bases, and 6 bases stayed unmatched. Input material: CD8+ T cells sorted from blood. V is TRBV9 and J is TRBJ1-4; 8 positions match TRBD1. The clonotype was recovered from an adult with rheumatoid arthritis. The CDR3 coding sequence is TGTGCCAGCAGCGGAGGAAGGACAGGGAATGAAAAACTGTTTTTT. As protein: CASSGGRTGNEKLFF.